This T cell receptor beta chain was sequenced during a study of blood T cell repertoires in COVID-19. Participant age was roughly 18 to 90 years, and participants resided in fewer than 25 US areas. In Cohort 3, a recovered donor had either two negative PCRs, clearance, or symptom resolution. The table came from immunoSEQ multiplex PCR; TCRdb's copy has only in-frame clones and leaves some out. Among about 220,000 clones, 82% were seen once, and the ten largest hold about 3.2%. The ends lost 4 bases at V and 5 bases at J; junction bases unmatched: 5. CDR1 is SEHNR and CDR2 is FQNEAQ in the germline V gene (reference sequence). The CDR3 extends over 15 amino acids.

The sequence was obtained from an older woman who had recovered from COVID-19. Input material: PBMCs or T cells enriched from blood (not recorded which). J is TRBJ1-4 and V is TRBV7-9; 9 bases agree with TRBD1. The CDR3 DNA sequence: TGTGCCAGCAGCTCACAGGGGGCGGGGAATGAAAAACTGTTTTTT. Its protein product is CASSSQGAGNEKLFF.